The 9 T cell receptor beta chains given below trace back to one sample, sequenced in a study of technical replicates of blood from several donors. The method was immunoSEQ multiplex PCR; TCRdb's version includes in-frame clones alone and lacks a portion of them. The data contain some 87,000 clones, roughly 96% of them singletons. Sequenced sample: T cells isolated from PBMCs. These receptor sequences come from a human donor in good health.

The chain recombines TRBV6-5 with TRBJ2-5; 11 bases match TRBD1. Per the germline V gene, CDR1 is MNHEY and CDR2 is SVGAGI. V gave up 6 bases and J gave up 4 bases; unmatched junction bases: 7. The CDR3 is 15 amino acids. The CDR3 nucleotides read TGTGCCAGCAGCCCGGGACAGGGGGTAGGAGAGACCCAGTACTTC. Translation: CASSPGQGVGETQYF.

CDR3 sequence: CASSVALAGAGEQYF. The CDR3 DNA reads as TGTGCCAGCAGTGTCGCGCTAGCGGGAGCTGGGGAGCAGTACTTC. The V gene is TRBV28, the J gene TRBJ2-7, with TRBD2 identical over 10 bases. Germline V gene lookup returns CDR1 MDHEN and CDR2 SYDVKM. This CDR3 is built from 15 residues. V was pared by 5 bases and J by 7 bases, with 11 bases of the junction left unmatched.

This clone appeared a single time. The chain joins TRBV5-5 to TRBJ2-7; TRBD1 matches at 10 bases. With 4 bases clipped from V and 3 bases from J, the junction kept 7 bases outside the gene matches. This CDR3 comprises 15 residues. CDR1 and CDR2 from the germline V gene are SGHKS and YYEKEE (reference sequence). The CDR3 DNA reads TGTGCCAGCAGCATAGGGACAGGGGCTTACTACGAGCAGTACTTC. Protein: CASSIGTGAYYEQYF.

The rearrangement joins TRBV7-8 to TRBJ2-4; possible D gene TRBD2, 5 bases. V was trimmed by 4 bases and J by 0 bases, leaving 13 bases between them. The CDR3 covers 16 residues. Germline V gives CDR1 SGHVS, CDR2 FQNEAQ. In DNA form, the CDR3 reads TGTGCCAGCAGCTATAAAATCGGACTAGCCAAAAACATTCAGTACTTC. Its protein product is CASSYKIGLAKNIQYF.

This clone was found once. CDR3 bases: TGTGCCAGCAGCGCGACTAGCGGTCCGAGCCTTAACAATGAGCAGTTCTTC. It codes for CASSATSGPSLNNEQFF. V usage is TRBV9 and J usage is TRBJ2-1; 9 positions agree with TRBD2. This CDR3 region has 17 residues. Germline V CDR1 and CDR2: SGDLS, YYNGEE. Trimming took 3 bases from V and 5 from J; bases not matched to a gene: 12. Variable domain in full (rest from reference TRBV9 and TRBJ2-1): DSGVTQTPKHLITATGQRVTLRCSPRSGDLSVYWYQQSLDQGLQFLIQYYNGEERAKGNILERFSAQQFPDLHSELNLSSLELGDSALYFCASSATSGPSLNNEQFFGPGTRLTVL.

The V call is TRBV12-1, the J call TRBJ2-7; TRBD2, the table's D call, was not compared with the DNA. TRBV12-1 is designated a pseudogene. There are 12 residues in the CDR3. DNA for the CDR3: TGTGCCAGAAAGCGGGTAGCCTACGAGCAGTACTTC. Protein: CARKRVAYEQYF.

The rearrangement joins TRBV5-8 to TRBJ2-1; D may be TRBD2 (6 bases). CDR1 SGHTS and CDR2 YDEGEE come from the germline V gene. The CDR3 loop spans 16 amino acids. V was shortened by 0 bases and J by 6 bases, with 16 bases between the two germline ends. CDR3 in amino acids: CASSLGEVSPGNEQFF. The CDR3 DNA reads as TGTGCCAGCAGCTTGGGGGAGGTGTCCCCTGGCAATGAGCAGTTCTTC.

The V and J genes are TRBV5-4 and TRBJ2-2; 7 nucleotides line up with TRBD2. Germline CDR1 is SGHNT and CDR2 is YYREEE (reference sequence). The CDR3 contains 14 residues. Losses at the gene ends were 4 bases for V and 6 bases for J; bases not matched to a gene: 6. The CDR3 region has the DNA TGTGCCAGCAGCCTCCGGGCGGGAGCCGGGGAGCTGTTTTTT. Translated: CASSLRAGAGELFF.

The CDR3 bases are TGTGCCAGCGGGGGCTCCCGAGAGGGAGATACGCAGTATTTT. Translation: CASGGSREGDTQYF. J is TRBJ2-3 and V is TRBV7-9; D is perhaps TRBD1 (6 bases). The ends were cut back, 8 bases at V and 5 bases at J, with 17 bases in the middle. Germline assignment: CDR1 SEHNR and CDR2 FQNEAQ (reference sequence). The CDR3 has 14 residues.